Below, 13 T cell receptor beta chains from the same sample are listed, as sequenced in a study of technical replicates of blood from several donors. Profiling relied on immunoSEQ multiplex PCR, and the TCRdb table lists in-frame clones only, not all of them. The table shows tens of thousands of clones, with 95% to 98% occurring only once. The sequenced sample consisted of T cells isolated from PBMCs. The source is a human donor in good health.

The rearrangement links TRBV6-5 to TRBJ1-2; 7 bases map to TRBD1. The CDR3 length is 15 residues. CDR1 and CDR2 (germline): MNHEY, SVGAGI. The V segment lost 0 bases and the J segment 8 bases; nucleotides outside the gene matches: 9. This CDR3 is CASSYSTRQGRGYTF. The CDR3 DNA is TGTGCCAGCAGTTACTCGACCCGACAGGGACGAGGCTACACCTTC.

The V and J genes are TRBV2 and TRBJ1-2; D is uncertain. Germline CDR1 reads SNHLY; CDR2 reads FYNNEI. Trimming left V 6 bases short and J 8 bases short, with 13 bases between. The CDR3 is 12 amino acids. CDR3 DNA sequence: TGTGCCAGCAGCGCTCAGGTGCTCGGCTACACCTTC. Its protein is CASSAQVLGYTF.

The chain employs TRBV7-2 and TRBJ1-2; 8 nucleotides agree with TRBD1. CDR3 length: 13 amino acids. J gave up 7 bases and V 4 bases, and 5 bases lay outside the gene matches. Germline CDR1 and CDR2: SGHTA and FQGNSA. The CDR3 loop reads CASSSTGVVGYTF. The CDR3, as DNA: TGTGCCAGCAGCTCGACAGGGGTTGTTGGCTACACCTTC.

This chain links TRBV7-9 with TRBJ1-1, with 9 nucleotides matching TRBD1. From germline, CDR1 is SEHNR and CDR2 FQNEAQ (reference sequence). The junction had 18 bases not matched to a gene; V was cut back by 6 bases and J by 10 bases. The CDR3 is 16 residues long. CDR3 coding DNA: TGTGCCAGCAGGACGGCCGGGACAGGGAAGGGATGGGGAGCTTTCTTT. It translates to CASRTAGTGKGWGAFF. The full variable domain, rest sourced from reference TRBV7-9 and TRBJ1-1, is DTGVSQNPRHKITKRGQNVTFRCDPISEHNRLYWYRQTLGQGPEFLTYFQNEAQLEKSRLLSDRFSAERPKGSFSTLEIQRTEQGDSAMYLCASRTAGTGKGWGAFFGQGTRLTVV.

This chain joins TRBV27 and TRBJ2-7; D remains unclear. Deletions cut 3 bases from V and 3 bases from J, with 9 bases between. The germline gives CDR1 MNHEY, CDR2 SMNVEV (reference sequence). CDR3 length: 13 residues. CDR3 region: CASSLAAYYEQYF. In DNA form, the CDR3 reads TGTGCCAGCAGTTTGGCGGCCTACTACGAGCAGTACTTC.

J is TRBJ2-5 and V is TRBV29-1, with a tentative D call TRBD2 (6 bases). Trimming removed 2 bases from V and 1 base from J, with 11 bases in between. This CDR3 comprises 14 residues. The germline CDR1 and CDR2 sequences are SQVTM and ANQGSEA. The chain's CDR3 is CSVEFAGLQETQYF. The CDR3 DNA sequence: TGCAGCGTTGAATTTGCGGGACTCCAAGAGACCCAGTACTTC.

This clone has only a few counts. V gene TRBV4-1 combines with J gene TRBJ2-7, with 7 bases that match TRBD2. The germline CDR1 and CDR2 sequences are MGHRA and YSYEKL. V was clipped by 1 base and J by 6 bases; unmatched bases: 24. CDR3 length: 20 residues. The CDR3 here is CASSQGGWFGEGEGRGEQYF. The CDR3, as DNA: TGCGCCAGCAGCCAAGGGGGCTGGTTTGGGGAGGGTGAAGGGCGCGGCGAGCAGTACTTC.

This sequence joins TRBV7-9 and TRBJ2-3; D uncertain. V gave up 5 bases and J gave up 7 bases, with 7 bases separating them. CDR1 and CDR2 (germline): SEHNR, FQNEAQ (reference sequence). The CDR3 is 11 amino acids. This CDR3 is CASSPQNTQYF. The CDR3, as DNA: TGTGCCAGCAGCCCTCAGAATACGCAGTATTTT.

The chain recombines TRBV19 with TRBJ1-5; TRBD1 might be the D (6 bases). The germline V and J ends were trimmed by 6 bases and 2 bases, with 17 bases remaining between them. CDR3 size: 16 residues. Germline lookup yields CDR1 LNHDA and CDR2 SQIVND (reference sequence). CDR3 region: CASRVQGFGGNQPQHF. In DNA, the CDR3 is TGTGCCAGTAGGGTACAGGGCTTTGGAGGCAATCAGCCCCAGCATTTT.

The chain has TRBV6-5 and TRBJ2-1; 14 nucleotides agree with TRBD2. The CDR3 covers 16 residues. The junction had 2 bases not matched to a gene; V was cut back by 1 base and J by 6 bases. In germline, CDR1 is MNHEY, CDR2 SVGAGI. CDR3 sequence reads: CASSYFGLAGGNEQFF. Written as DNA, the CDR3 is TGTGCCAGCAGTTACTTTGGACTAGCGGGGGGCAATGAGCAGTTCTTC.

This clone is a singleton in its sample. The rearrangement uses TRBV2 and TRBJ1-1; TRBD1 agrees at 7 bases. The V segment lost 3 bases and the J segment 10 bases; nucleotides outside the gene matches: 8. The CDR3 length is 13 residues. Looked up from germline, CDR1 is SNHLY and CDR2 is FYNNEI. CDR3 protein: CASSESGQLRAFF. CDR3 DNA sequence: TGTGCCAGCAGTGAGTCGGGACAGCTCCGAGCTTTCTTT.

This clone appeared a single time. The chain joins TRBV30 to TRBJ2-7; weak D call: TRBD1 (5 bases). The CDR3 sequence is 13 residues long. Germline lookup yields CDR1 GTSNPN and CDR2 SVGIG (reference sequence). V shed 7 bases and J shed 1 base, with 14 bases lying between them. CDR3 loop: CAYKTGPSYEQYF. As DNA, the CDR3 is TGTGCCTATAAAACAGGACCTTCCTACGAGCAGTACTTC.

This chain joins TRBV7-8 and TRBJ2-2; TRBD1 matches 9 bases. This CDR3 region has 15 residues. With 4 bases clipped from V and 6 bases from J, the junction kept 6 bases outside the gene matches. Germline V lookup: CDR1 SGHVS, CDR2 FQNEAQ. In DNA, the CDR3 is TGTGCCAGCAGCTACCGGGACAGGGCTCCCGGGGAGCTGTTTTTT. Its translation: CASSYRDRAPGELFF. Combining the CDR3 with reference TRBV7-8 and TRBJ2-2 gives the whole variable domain GAGVSQSPRYKVAKRGQDVALRCDPISGHVSLFWYQQALGQGPEFLTYFQNEAQLDKSGLPSDRFFAERPEGSVSTLKIQRTQQEDSAVYLCASSYRDRAPGELFFGEGSRLTVL.